What follows are 15 T cell receptor beta chains derived from one specimen sequenced in a study of blood T cell repertoires in COVID-19. Sequencing was performed with immunoSEQ multiplex PCR; in TCRdb, only in-frame clones are kept and a portion is missing. The table shows about 200,000 clones, with 84% occurring only once. The sample taken for sequencing was peripheral blood. The receptors were gathered from a human donor in a cohort sampled during active COVID-19.

This sequence joins TRBV19 and TRBJ1-2; TRBD1 is a possible D gene (5 bases). Germline V gene data show CDR1 as LNHDA and CDR2 as SQIVND (reference sequence). The V end was cut by 4 bases, the J end by 7 bases, with 13 bases between. The CDR3 spans 13 residues. CDR3 nucleotide sequence: TGTGCCAGTAGTACGGGACTGACGGCTGGCTACACCTTC. Amino acid sequence: CASSTGLTAGYTF. The full variable domain, in which reference TRBV19 and TRBJ1-2 provide the parts outside the CDR3, is DGGITQSPKYLFRKEGQNVTLSCEQNLNHDAMYWYRQDPGQGLRLIYYSQIVNDFQKGDIAEGYSVSREKKESFPLTVTSAQKNPTAFYLCASSTGLTAGYTFGSGTRLTVV.

This clone was seen only a few times. The V and J genes are TRBV5-6 and TRBJ1-2; the D gene is possibly TRBD1 (6 bases). Germline V gives CDR1 SGHDT, CDR2 YYEEEE. This CDR3 has 15 residues. The ends were cut back, 0 bases at V and 2 bases at J, with 11 bases in the middle. CDR3 coding DNA: TGTGCCAGCAGCTTGGACCCGGGACAAAACTATGGCTACACCTTC. It encodes CASSLDPGQNYGYTF.

The count of this clone is one. The V gene is TRBV3-1 (or the pseudogene TRBV3-2), the J gene TRBJ1-2; 7 bases map to TRBD1. The length of the CDR3 is 15 residues. The V gene's germline CDR1 is LGHDT and CDR2 YNNKEL (reference sequence). Trimming removed 2 bases from V and 2 bases from J; junction bases left unmatched: 5. The CDR3 is CASSQWQGGNYGYTF. CDR3 coding DNA: TGTGCCAGCAGCCAATGGCAGGGGGGCAACTATGGCTACACCTTC.

The gene calls are TRBV6-5 and TRBJ2-1, with 9 bases that match TRBD2. This CDR3 has 15 residues. Trimming took 6 bases from V and 0 from J; bases not matched to a gene: 3. Germline V gives CDR1 MNHEY, CDR2 SVGAGI. The CDR3 nucleotides are TGTGCCAGCAGCCGACTAGCGGTCTCCTACAATGAGCAGTTCTTC. Its protein product is CASSRLAVSYNEQFF.

The chain joins TRBV10-3 to TRBJ2-1; 7 bases align to TRBD2. The CDR3 contains 17 residues. V trimming: 3 bases; J trimming: 1 base; junction bases outside the gene matches: 9. CDR1 and CDR2 from the germline V gene are ENHRY and SYGVKD. The CDR3 region is CAISDPLTSDSYNEQFF. The CDR3 DNA follows: TGTGCCATCAGTGATCCCCTAACTAGCGATTCCTACAATGAGCAGTTCTTC.

The chain links TRBV5-1 to TRBJ1-1, with a weak D call TRBD1 (5 bases). In germline, CDR1 is SGHRS, CDR2 YFSETQ. This CDR3 region has 15 residues. The V end lost 4 bases, the J end lost 3 bases, and 16 bases lay between the germline ends. The CDR3 reads CASSNNAGLHTEAFF. The DNA of the CDR3 is TGCGCCAGCAGCAATAATGCGGGGCTTCACACTGAAGCTTTCTTT.

This sequence joins TRBV5-1 and TRBJ1-6; D not certain. This CDR3 spans 13 amino acids. The V gene's germline CDR1 is SGHRS and CDR2 YFSETQ. V was pared by 2 bases and J by 9 bases, with 9 bases between. CDR3 nucleotides: TGCGCCAGCAGCTTAGATGTAGCTTCACCCCTCCACTTT. Translation gives CASSLDVASPLHF.

CDR3 sequence: CASSPRQGLAKNIQYF. CDR3 DNA: TGTGCCAGCAGCCCAAGACAGGGACTAGCCAAAAACATTCAGTACTTC. V is TRBV5-6 and J is TRBJ2-4; maybe TRBD1 (7 bases). The CDR3 has 16 residues. V was clipped by 4 bases and J by 0 bases, with 14 bases between them. From germline, CDR1 is SGHDT and CDR2 YYEEEE. Full variable domain (missing parts from reference TRBV5-6 and TRBJ2-4): DAGVTQSPTHLIKTRGQQVTLRCSPKSGHDTVSWYQQALGQGPQFIFQYYEEEERQRGNFPDRFSGHQFPNYSSELNVNALLLGDSALYLCASSPRQGLAKNIQYFGAGTRLSVL.

This clone turned up a few times. The V call is TRBV4-1, the J call TRBJ2-7; a possible D gene is TRBD2 (5 bases). The CDR3 is made up of 13 amino acids. In germline, CDR1 is MGHRA, CDR2 YSYEKL. Trimming shortened V by 1 base and J by 5 bases, and 9 bases separated the two germline ends. The CDR3 loop is CASSQVGGDEQYF. CDR3 bases: TGCGCCAGCAGCCAAGTAGGAGGAGACGAGCAGTACTTC.

The rearrangement links TRBV12-5 to TRBJ1-2; D ambiguous. Deletions cut 2 bases from V and 2 bases from J, with 12 bases between. The V gene's germline CDR1 is LGHNT and CDR2 FRNRAP. The CDR3 has 15 residues. CDR3 coding DNA: TGTGCTAGTGGTTTGCCTACCCCGGGGAACTATGGCTACACCTTC. This encodes CASGLPTPGNYGYTF.

The sample holds one count of this clone. CDR3 nucleotide sequence: TGTGCCAGCAGGGTAGCGGGAGGAGACTCCTACAATGAGCAGTTCTTC. This sequence encodes CASRVAGGDSYNEQFF. V is TRBV4-2 and J is TRBJ2-1; 10 bases align to TRBD2. The CDR3 loop spans 16 amino acids. V gave up 6 bases and J gave up 0 bases; unmatched junction bases: 5. CDR1 is LGHNA, CDR2 YNFKEQ, per germline.

The rearrangement links TRBV7-8 to TRBJ1-6; maybe TRBD1 (6 bases). Looked up from germline, CDR1 is SGHVS and CDR2 is FQNEAQ. This CDR3 region has 19 residues. Deletions cut 2 bases from V and 0 bases from J, with 17 bases between. The CDR3 DNA is TGTGCCAGCAGCTTATACCGACTACAGGGTAGCTCCTATAATTCACCCCTCCACTTT. Encoded protein: CASSLYRLQGSSYNSPLHF.

The rearrangement joins TRBV3-1 (or the pseudogene TRBV3-2) to TRBJ1-1, with D tentatively TRBD1 (6 bases). The CDR3 length is 14 residues. Germline CDR1 is LGHDT and CDR2 is YNNKEL (reference sequence). Trimming stripped 4 bases from V and 6 bases from J, with 15 bases between. For the CDR3, the DNA is TGTGCCAGCAGCCTCGGGGGGCGGGTATCTGAAGCTTTCTTT. It specifies CASSLGGRVSEAFF.

The V call is TRBV18, the J call TRBJ2-3, with 7 positions matching TRBD1. J was trimmed by 3 bases and V by 5 bases; bases with no gene match: 14. The CDR3 runs to 17 residues. The germline gives CDR1 KGHSH, CDR2 LQKENI. For the CDR3, the DNA is TGTGCCAGCTCATCAGGGGGACCACCAAGGGGAACAGATACGCAGTATTTT. It is translated as CASSSGGPPRGTDTQYF.

The rearrangement links TRBV28 to TRBJ1-2, with 10 nucleotides matching TRBD1. Germline values: CDR1 MDHEN, CDR2 SYDVKM. This CDR3 region has 11 residues. The CDR3 sequence: CVTGTGDGYTF. The CDR3 nucleotides are TGTGTAACCGGGACAGGGGATGGCTACACCTTC.